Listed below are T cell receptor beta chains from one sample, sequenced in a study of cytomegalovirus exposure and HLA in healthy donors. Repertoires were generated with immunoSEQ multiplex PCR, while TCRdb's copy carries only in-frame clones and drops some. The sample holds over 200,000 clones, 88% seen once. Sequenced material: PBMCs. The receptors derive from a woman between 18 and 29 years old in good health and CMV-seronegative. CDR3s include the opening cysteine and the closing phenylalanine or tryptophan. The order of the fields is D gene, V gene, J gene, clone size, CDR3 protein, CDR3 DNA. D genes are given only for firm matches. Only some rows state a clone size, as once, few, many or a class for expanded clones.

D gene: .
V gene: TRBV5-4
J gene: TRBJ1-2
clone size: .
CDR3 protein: CASSLGGGTVSNYGYTF
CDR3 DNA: TGTGCCAGCAGCTTGGGAGGTGGAACCGTATCCAACTATGGCTACACCTTC

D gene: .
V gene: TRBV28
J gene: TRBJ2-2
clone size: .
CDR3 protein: CASSWGAVNTGELFF
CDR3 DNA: TGTGCCAGCAGTTGGGGCGCGGTTAACACCGGGGAGCTGTTTTTT

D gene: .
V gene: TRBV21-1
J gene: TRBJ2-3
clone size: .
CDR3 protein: CASSKGAREASTDTQYF
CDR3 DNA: TGTGCCAGCAGCAAAGGGGCGAGGGAAGCTAGCACAGATACGCAGTATTTT

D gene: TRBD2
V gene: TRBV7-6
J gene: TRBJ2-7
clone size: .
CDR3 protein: CASSPGLAGEFGEQYF
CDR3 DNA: TGTGCCAGCAGCCCGGGACTAGCGGGAGAATTTGGCGAGCAGTACTTC

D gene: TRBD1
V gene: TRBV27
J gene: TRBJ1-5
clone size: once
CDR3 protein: CASGQGGNQPQHF
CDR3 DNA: TGTGCCAGCGGACAGGGGGGCAATCAGCCCCAGCATTTT

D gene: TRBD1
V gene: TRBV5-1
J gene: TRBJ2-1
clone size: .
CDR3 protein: CASSLRQGGSNEQFF
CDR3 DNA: TGCGCCAGCAGCTTGCGACAGGGGGGAAGCAATGAGCAGTTCTTC

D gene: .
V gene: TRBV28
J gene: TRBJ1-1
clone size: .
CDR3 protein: CASSLWVEGNTEAFF
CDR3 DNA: TGTGCCAGCAGTTTATGGGTTGAGGGGAACACTGAAGCTTTCTTT

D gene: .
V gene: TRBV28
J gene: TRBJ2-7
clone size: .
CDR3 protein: CASSLEEGTSDEQYF
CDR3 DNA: TGTGCCAGCAGTTTAGAGGAGGGAACCTCAGACGAGCAGTACTTC

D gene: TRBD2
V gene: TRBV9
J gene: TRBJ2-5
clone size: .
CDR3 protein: CASSVGTSGGQETQYF
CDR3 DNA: TGTGCCAGCAGTGTGGGGACTAGCGGGGGCCAAGAGACCCAGTACTTC

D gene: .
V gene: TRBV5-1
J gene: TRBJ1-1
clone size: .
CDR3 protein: CASSPRGVFMNTEAFF
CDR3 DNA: TGCGCCAGCAGCCCCCGGGGGGTTTTTATGAACACTGAAGCTTTCTTT

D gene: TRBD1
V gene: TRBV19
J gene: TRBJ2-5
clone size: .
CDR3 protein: CASSIKGQGIGETQYF
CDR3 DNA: TGTGCCAGTAGTATAAAGGGACAGGGAATTGGAGAGACCCAGTACTTC

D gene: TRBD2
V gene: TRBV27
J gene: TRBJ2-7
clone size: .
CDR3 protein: CANLFLWGRAYEQYF
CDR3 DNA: TGTGCCAACCTATTCCTGTGGGGGAGGGCCTACGAGCAGTACTTC

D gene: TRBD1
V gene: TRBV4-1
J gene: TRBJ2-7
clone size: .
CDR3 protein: CASSQDSQGALEQYF
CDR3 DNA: TGCGCCAGCAGCCAAGATTCACAGGGGGCGTTGGAGCAGTACTTC

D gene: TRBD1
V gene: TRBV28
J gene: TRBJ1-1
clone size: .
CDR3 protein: CASRLPGGNTEAFF
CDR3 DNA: TGTGCCAGCAGATTACCAGGGGGGAACACTGAAGCTTTCTTT

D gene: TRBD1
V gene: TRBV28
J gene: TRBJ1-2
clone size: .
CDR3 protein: CATSSGQAYGYTF
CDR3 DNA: TGTGCCACCTCCTCGGGACAGGCCTATGGCTACACCTTC

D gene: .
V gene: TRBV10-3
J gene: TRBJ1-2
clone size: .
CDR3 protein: CAISETIQDHGKPANYGYTF
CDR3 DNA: TGTGCCATCAGTGAGACAATACAGGACCATGGAAAACCAGCTAACTATGGCTACACCTTC

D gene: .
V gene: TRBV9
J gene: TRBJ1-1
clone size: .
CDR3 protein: CASSPRTGYTEAFF
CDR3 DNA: TGTGCCAGCAGCCCTCGGACGGGATACACTGAAGCTTTCTTT

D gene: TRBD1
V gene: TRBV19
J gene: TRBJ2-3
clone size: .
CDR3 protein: CASSRYRGAGAGTDTQYF
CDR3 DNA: TGTGCCAGTAGTAGATACAGGGGGGCAGGAGCAGGCACAGATACGCAGTATTTT

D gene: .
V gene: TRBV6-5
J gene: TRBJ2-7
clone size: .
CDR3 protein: CASRAKDRHSYEQYF
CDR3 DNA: TGTGCCAGCAGAGCTAAAGACAGGCACTCCTACGAGCAGTACTTC

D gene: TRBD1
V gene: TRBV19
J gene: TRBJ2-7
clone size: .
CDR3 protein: CASSISRTGGSYEQYF
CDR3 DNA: TGTGCCAGTAGTATATCCCGGACAGGGGGCTCCTACGAGCAGTACTTC